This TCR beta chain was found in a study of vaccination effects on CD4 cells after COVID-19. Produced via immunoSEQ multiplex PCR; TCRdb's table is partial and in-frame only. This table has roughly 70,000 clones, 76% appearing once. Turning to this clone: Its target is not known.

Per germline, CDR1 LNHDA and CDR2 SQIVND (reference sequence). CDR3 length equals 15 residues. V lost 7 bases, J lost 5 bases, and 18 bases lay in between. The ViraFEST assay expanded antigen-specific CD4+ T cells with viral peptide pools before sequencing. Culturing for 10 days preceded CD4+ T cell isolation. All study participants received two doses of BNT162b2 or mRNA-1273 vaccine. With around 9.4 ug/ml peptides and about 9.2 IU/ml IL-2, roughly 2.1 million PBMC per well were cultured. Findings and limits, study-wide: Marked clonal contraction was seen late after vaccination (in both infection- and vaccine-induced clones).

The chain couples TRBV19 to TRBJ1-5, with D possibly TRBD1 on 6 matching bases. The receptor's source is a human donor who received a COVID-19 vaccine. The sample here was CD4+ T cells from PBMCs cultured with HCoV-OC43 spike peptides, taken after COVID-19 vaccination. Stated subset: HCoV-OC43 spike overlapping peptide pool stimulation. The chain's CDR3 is CASMNGGHLDQPQHF. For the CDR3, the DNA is TGTGCCAGTATGAATGGGGGACACCTGGATCAGCCCCAGCATTTT. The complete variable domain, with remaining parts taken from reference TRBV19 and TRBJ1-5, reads DGGITQSPKYLFRKEGQNVTLSCEQNLNHDAMYWYRQDPGQGLRLIYYSQIVNDFQKGDIAEGYSVSREKKESFPLTVTSAQKNPTAFYLCASMNGGHLDQPQHFGDGTRLSIL.